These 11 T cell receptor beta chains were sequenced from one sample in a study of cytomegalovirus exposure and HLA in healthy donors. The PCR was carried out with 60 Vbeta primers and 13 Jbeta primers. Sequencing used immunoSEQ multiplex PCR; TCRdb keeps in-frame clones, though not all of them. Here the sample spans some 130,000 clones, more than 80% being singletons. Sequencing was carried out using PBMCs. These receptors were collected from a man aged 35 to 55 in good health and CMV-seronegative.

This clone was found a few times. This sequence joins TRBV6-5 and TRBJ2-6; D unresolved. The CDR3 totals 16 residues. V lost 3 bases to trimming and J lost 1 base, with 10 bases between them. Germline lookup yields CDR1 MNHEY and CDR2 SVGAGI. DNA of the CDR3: TGTGCCAGCAGTTATTCCCCTATATCTGGGGCCAACGTCCTGACTTTC. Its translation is CASSYSPISGANVLTF.

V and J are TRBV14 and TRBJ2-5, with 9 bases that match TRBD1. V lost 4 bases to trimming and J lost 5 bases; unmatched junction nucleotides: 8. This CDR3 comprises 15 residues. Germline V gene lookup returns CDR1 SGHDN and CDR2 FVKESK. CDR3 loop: CASSRLTGGDETQYF. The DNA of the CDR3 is TGTGCCAGCAGCCGCCTTACAGGGGGCGACGAGACCCAGTACTTC. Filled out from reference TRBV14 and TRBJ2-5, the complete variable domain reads EAGVTQFPSHSVIEKGQTVTLRCDPISGHDNLYWYRRVMGKEIKFLLHFVKESKQDESGMPNNRFLAERTGGTYSTLKVQPAELEDSGVYFCASSRLTGGDETQYFGPGTRLLVL.

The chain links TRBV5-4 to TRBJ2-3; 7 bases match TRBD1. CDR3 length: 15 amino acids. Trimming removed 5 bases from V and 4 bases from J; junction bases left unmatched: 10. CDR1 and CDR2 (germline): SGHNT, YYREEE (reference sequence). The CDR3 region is CASSRGQVAADTQYF. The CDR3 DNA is TGTGCCAGCAGTCGAGGACAGGTTGCGGCAGATACGCAGTATTTT.

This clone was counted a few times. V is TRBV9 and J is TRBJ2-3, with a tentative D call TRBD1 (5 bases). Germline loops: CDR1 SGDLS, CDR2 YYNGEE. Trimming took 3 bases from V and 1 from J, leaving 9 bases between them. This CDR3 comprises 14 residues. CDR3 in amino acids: CASSAQGRTDTQYF. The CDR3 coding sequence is TGTGCCAGCAGCGCCCAGGGTCGCACAGATACGCAGTATTTT.

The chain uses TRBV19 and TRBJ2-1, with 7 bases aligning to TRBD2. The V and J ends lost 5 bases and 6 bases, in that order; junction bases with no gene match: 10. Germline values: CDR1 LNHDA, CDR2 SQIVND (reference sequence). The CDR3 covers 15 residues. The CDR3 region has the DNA TGTGCCAGTAGTGGGGGGGTAGCGGGCTTCAATGAGCAGTTCTTC. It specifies CASSGGVAGFNEQFF.

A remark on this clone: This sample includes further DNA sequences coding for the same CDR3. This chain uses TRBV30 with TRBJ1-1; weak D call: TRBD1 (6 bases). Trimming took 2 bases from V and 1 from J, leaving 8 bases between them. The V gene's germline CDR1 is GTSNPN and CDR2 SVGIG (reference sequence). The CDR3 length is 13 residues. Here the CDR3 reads CAWSRTANTEAFF. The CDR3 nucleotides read TGTGCCTGGAGTAGGACAGCGAACACTGAAGCTTTCTTT.

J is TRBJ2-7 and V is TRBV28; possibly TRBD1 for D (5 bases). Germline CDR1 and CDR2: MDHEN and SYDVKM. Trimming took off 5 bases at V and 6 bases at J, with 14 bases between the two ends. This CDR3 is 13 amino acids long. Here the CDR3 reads CASSNPARGEQYF. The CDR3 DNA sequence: TGTGCCAGCAGTAACCCGGCTAGGGGCGAGCAGTACTTC.

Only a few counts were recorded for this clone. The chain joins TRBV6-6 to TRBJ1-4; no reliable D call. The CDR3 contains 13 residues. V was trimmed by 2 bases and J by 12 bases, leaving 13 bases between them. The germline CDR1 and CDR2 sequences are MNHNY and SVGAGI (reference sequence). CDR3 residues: CASSYGPGRELFF. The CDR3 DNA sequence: TGTGCCAGCAGTTACGGCCCCGGGAGGGAACTGTTTTTT.

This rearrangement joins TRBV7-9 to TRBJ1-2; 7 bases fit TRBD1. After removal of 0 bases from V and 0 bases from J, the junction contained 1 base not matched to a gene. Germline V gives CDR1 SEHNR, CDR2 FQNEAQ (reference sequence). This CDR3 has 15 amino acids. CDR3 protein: CASSLAGGPNYGYTF. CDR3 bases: TGTGCCAGCAGCTTAGCAGGGGGCCCTAACTATGGCTACACCTTC.

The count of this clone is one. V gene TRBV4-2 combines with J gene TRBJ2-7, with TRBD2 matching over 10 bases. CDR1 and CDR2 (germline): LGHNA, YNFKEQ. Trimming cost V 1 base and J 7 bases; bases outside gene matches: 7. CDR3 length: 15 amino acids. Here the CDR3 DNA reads TGTGCCAGCAGCCAAGTAGGTAGCGGGGGGTGGGAGCAGTACTTC. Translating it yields CASSQVGSGGWEQYF.

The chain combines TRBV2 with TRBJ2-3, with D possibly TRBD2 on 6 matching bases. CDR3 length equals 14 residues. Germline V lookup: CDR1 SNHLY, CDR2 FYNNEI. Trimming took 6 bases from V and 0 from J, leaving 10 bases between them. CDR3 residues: CASRIAASTDTQYF. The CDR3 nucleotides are TGTGCCAGCAGAATAGCGGCCAGCACAGATACGCAGTATTTT.